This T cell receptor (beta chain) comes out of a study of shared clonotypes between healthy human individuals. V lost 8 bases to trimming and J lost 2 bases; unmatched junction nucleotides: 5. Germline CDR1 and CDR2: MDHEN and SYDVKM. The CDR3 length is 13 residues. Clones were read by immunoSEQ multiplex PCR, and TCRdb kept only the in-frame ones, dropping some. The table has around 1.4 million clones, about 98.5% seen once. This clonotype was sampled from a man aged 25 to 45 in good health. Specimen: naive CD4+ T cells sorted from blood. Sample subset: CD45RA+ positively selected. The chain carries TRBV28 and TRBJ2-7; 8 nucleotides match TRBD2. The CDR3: CASGSGTTYEQYF. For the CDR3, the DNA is TGTGCCAGCGGTAGCGGGACAACCTACGAGCAGTACTTC.